The clone carrying this T cell receptor beta chain was seen once. Other DNA variants within this sample encode the same CDR3. Profiling relied on immunoSEQ multiplex PCR, and the TCRdb table lists in-frame clones only, not all of them. The sample has about 490,000 clones; approximately 79% are singletons. The data are from a study of shared clonotypes between healthy human individuals. V was pared by 5 bases and J by 4 bases, with 11 bases between. The CDR3 length is 13 residues. CDR1 and CDR2 from the germline V gene are MDHEN and SYDVKM. The sequencing input was PBMCs. V is TRBV28 and J is TRBJ1-1, with D possibly being TRBD1 (6 bases). This TCR was sampled from a woman between 40 and 55 years old in good health. Some clones in this sample may be carry-over from other donors' samples. CDR3 region: CASSLQGITEAFF. The CDR3 bases are TGTGCCAGCAGTCTCCAGGGGATCACTGAAGCTTTCTTT.